Detailed here is one T cell receptor beta chain. This clonotype turned up a few times. The clone's antigen remains unknown. Base qualities are not recorded, but no much larger clone differs from it by a single base. The source of the sample is a study of response to subunit inactivated influenza vaccine (dated by TCRdb to about 2018). For context, the study as a whole: To follow how T cells responded to a trivalent subunit inactivated influenza vaccine, the researchers relied on deep quantitative profiling of the T cell receptor repertoire. Study-level results and caveats: It was suggested by the authors that each seasonal influenza vaccination may recruit only a limited number of new T cells.

Library preparation employed RT-PCR. Sequencing relied on an Illumina HiSeq 2500. TCRdb ran its own pipeline on the public reads, namely fastp trimming at Q25 and MiXCR clone calling, and kept in-frame beta chains. Records with the same CDR3 protein are collapsed into one entry carrying the most frequent genes and DNA. The sample table lists just under 550,000 distinct CDR3 sequences, approximately 24% of them with a count of one. The ten largest clones add up to approximately 3% of the sample. The germline ends are 11 bases apart after V is trimmed by 0 bases and J by 5 bases. In the germline V gene (reference sequence), CDR1 corresponds to GTSNPN and CDR2 to SVGIG. From the cysteine through the phenylalanine, the CDR3 covers 14 amino acids. Left in the record is the CDR3 DNA by itself, 42 bases read in frame from the first base. These sequences were also reported in another study, on T cells expressing NK-cell markers. Per that second paper: TCR beta cDNA libraries were made by 5'RACE template switching that added a universal primer site and unique molecular identifiers. In sorted CD3+CD56+NKG2C+, CD3+CD56+NKG2C- and CD3+CD56-NKG2C+ T-cell subsets from several donors, TCR beta-chain repertoires were profiled. Seven of the eight sequenced donors were HCMV-seropositive and one was HCMV-seronegative. In several experiments an anti-gammadeltaTCR antibody was added to restrict sorting to alphabetaTCR-expressing T cells. In over five donors, the dominant CD3+CD56+NKG2C+ clonotypes were found to rank among the top 10 CD8+ clonotypes and to make up about 1.0-8% of CD8+ T cells. Those dominant clonotypes were again the most abundant among CD3+CD56-NKG2C+ cells in several donors, at about 28.3-65%. Whether the expanded NKG2C-expressing T cell clones were specific for HCMV antigens was left unclear. All eight donors whose samples were sequenced were randomly selected healthy volunteers, three of them men and five women. HCMV-specific IgG was detected in serum with a commercial ELISA kit to determine HCMV serostatus. Ficoll density gradient centrifugation was used to isolate peripheral blood mononuclear cells from blood. Magnetic immunoseparation with Miltenyi isolation kits was used to isolate CD4+ and CD8+ T cells from PBMC. cDNA synthesis was primed from the TCR beta constant segment, followed by two successive PCR amplification steps. Illumina HiSeq 2000/2500, MiSeq or NextSeq was used to sequence libraries as 2 x 150 bp reads. Reads were demultiplexed and grouped by UMI with MIGEC, and clonotypes were assembled and quantified with MiTCR. To exclude erroneous sequences, only TCR cDNA sequences supported by at least two reads were retained. The tcR package was used for downstream repertoire analysis, and clonotypes were matched between fractions using CDR3 nucleotide sequence together with V segment. VDJmatch was used to annotate antigen specificity against VDJdb, with one amino acid substitution in CDR3 permitted.

The specimen comprised CD4+ T cells sorted from PBMCs, sampled 12 days after vaccination. The chain joins TRBV30 to TRBJ1-5; too little of a D gene remains to name it. The receptor comes from a middle-aged man who received an inactivated influenza vaccine. Donor details come from another sample of the same person, matched by shared clones. The DNA sequence is given as TGTGCCTGGAGTGTAGGCGGAATAGATCAGCCCCAGCATTTT. Protein translation: CAWSVGGIDQPQHF.